This entry concerns a single T cell receptor (beta chain). The antigen remains undetermined. These data come from a study of T cell responses to AZD1222 COVID-19 vaccine. General study results and limits: The donors showed a predominance of white British ancestry and of females, with possible underestimation of clonal diversity. Along spike, vaccine-associated CD4 TCRs were found throughout, with dominance at 160-218 and 743-854. After two AZD1222 doses, spike-specific TCR breadth and depth rose versus day 0.

Sequencing used immunoSEQ multiplex PCR; TCRdb keeps in-frame clones, though not all of them. The sample contains 150,000 to 200,000 clones, around 94% of which appear only once. This CDR3 is built from 13 residues. CDR1 is GTSNPN, CDR2 SVGIG, per germline (reference sequence). Trimming took 0 bases from V and 2 from J, leaving 7 bases between them. Combined were second doses at about 4 or about 12 weeks. The sample was peripheral blood, taken 28 days after the second AZD1222 dose. The TCR comes from an adult who received the AZD1222 COVID-19 vaccine. The V gene is TRBV30, the J gene TRBJ1-2; D is undetermined. CDR3 loop: CAWSVDWNYGYTF. In DNA form, the CDR3 reads TGTGCCTGGAGTGTTGATTGGAACTATGGCTACACCTTC.